This T cell receptor (beta chain) appears in the sequencing data of a study of cytomegalovirus exposure and HLA in healthy donors. The length of the CDR3 is 16 residues. CDR1 is SGHRS and CDR2 is YFSETQ in the germline V gene. With 0 bases removed from V and 0 bases from J, the gap between germline ends came to 10 bases. The PCR was carried out with 60 Vbeta primers and 13 Jbeta primers. Profiled with immunoSEQ multiplex PCR; TCRdb holds only in-frame clones, not every one. The sample records approximately 140,000 clones, about 80% being singletons. This chain links TRBV5-1 with TRBJ2-4; maybe TRBD2 (6 bases). Material: PBMCs. The sequence came from a woman aged 40-49 years in good health and CMV-seropositive. The CDR3 coding sequence is TGCGCCAGCAGCTTGGCCTGGGGAGGAGCCAAAAACATTCAGTACTTC. Translating gives CASSLAWGGAKNIQYF.